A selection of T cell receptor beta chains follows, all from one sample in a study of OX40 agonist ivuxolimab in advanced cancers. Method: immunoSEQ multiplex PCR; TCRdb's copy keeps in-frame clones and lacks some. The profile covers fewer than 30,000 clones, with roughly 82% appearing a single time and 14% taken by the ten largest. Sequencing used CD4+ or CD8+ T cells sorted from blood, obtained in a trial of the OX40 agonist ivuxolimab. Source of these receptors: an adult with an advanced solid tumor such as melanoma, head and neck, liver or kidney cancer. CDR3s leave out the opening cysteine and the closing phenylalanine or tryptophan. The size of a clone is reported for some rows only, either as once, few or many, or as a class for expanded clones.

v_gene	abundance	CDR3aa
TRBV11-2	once	ASSPNYEQY
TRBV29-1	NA	SVEDLGRGVIDTQY
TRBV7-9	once	ASSQRGGGQNTEAF
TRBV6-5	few	ASSYRQGDYGYT
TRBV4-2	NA	ASSLSGDNSPLH
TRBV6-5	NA	ATQEWGGSQPQH
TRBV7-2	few	ASSSVVGGPYEQY
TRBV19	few	ASSIWPGVDSPLH
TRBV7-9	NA	ASTKPGQNTGELF
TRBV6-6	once	ASSYSGTGAGNTIY
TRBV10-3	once	AIRRTGEGGTEAF
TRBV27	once	ASRWGVLYNEQF
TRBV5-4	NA	ASSLAGGPGEQY
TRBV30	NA	AWRMKGESTEAF
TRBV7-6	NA	ASSLGDRANTGELF
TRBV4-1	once	ASSQEAGNYEQY
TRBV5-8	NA	ASSHPGRKALTYEQY
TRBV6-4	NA	ASSEGDNSPLH
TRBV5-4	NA	ASRFSGGALNEQF
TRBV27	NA	ASNPGTASYEQY
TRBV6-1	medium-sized	ASSDWGLGGSTDTQY
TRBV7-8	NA	ASSSPSYLLAGGEETQY
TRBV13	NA	ASSFSGGSTDTQY
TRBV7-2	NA	ASSFRGGRTNEKLF
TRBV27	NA	ASRPNSVTPLH
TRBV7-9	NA	ASRRGSGGDGDTQY
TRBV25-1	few	ASSRVNTEAF
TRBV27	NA	ASSLLGQGGQPQH
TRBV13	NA	ASSISGYTDTQY
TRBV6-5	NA	ASSYSASYEQY
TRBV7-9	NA	ASSKNTGFGSYEQY
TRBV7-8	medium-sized	ASSSPRDATYEQY
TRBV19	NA	ASSISSSAWHEQY
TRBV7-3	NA	ASSLNTGSSYNEQF
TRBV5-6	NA	ASSIGQPDGYT
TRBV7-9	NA	ASSIGQEPGELF
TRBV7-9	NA	ASSFSSGYNEQF
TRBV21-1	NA	ASSPAQNRARTDTQY